This TCR beta chain was sequenced in a study of T cell repertoires in cytomegalovirus infection. Whole-study context: Signatures in public TCR beta sequences pointed to both CMV infection and matching HLA type.

MiXCR, applied by TCRdb to the reads, yields one record per CDR3 protein. The sample records about 130,000 distinct CDR3 sequences, roughly a quarter being singletons. This clonotype was detected many times. The antigen remains undetermined. Overall study findings and caveats: Cumulative public TCR beta family frequency identified CMV carriers with the relevant HLA.

Germline CDR1 SGHVS, CDR2 FQNEAQ. After removal of 2 bases from V and 15 bases from J, the junction contained 10 bases not matched to a gene. The CDR3 runs to 15 residues. The sequenced sample consisted of PBMCs, sequenced either directly or after in vitro stimulation (not recorded which). The source is a human donor in good health (CMV status not recorded). Some clones in this sample may be carry-over from other donors' samples. The chain employs TRBV7-8 and TRBJ2-1; TRBD2 aligns across 13 bases. The CDR3 coding sequence is TGTGCCAGCAGCTTACGTACTAGCGGGAGGGCCTTGTGGTTCTTC. Its translation: CASSLRTSGRALWFF.